The TCR beta chain described here comes from a study of blood T cell repertoires in COVID-19. In the study overall: Italy, Spain and the United States were the sources of the convalescent and acute COVID-19 samples. From T cells, B-cell-depleted T cells, or PBMCs came the material, which was cDNA or gDNA.

Trimming at V came to 0 bases and at J to 5 bases, leaving 10 bases not matched to a gene. This CDR3 comprises 17 residues. Germline V CDR1 and CDR2: LGHNA, YSLEER. As originally analysed: Cell counts per sample came from amplifying reference gene primers. Using immunoSEQ multiplex PCR, the repertoire was profiled, and TCRdb retains in-frame clones only, with some absent. The V and J calls and clone size were taken over from that table, and D and trimming were inferred from the DNA. The sample carries around 37,000 clones, about 90% recorded once. The source material was peripheral blood. This clonotype was obtained from a middle-aged man with active or convalescent COVID-19. V gene TRBV4-3 combines with J gene TRBJ2-5; 9 bases agree with TRBD2. CDR3 DNA sequence: TGCGCCAGCAGCCAAGAACGTGCGGCGGGAGGGGAGGAGACCCAGTACTTC. Its translation: CASSQERAAGGEETQYF.